This T cell receptor beta chain derives from a study of regulatory T cells in long-lasting Graves disease (dated by TCRdb to the early 2020s). Study-level background: Antithyroid drugs had been taken for less than 3 months by newly diagnosed Graves' disease patients. A total of roughly 35 samples underwent TCR sequencing, from some 13 patients with persistent Graves' disease and around 20 patients with newly diagnosed Graves' disease. The study was registered as a clinical trial and conducted in China. Peripheral blood TCR sequencing and RNA sequencing compared persistent Graves' disease patients with newly diagnosed Graves' disease patients.

The paper as a whole reports these results and caveats: Patients with persistent disease shared more public clonotypes (around 3,000) than newly diagnosed patients did (about 970). Sequencing and analysis were limited to the TCR beta chain. Because the primary lesion, thyroid tissue, could not be accessed, the study looked at peripheral blood alone. As a limitation, the authors acknowledged that the small sample size may reduce accuracy. Compared with newly diagnosed patients, patients with persistent Graves' disease had lower TCR Shannon entropy and fewer highly expanded clones, which suggests clonal expansion.

The library was made by multiplex PCR. The instrument given in TCRdb is Illumina HiSeq 4000. TCR beta libraries were built with iRepertoire HTBI primers and Arm-PCR amplification of CDR3 regions. Before sequencing, the PCR products underwent gel purification. In the authors' own workflow: Gene usage analysis of CDR3 amino acid clonotypes used the 60 to 80 TRBV and more than 13 TRBJ segments found across samples. Filtered high-quality paired reads were merged into contigs using COPE and FqMerger. BLAST was used to align contigs to IMGT TRBV, TRBD and TRBJ reference genes, with CDR3 defined following IMGT. Clonotypes above 0.1% frequency were classified as highly expanded clones. Shannon entropy served as the measure of repertoire diversity, while the Gini coefficient captured V-J evenness. Public clonotypes were defined as clonotypes shared by more than one individual. Using fastp trimming at Q25 and MiXCR clonotype assembly, TCRdb reanalyzed the public sequencing data and kept in-frame beta chains. A single entry per CDR3 protein holds the most common genes and DNA from its merged rows. TCRdb, not the original authors, processed these V and J calls. Across this sample there are approximately 540,000 distinct CDR3 sequences, with approximately 12% seen only once. The ten largest clones represent over 7% of the sample.

Many counts were recorded for this clonotype. Its antigen is still unknown. Within one base of it there is no much larger clone, and no base qualities were kept. The sample's time point label, decoded: newly diagnosed GD, antithyroid drugs for less than 3 months. For both TCR sequencing and RNA sequencing, RNA was extracted from PBMCs in TRIzol. Graves' disease was diagnosed according to American Thyroid Association guidelines. Patients for the study were recruited at an endocrinology department in Xi'an, China. Each patient gave about 10 milliliters of peripheral blood, collected in an EDTA anticoagulant tube. Ficoll Paque Plus density gradient separation was used to isolate PBMCs, and no further T cell sorting was performed. An Agilent 2100 Bioanalyzer and agarose gel were used to check RNA quality, and a NanoDrop 2000 was used to measure RNA concentration. In addition, the sample was reused for a study of T cells in Graves' hyperthyroidism and ophthalmopathy. The second publication reports: A patient counted as having stable Graves' hyperthyroidism if no progression to ophthalmopathy occurred over 18 months of follow-up. Hyperthyroidism patients were newly diagnosed, with disease duration under 2 months, and aged 18 to 65 years. Patients with uncontrolled infections, other autoimmune diseases, pregnancy or lactation were excluded. Diagnoses were based on clinical symptoms, serum thyroxine and TRAb, thyroid ultrasound and orbital computed tomography. A first-round RT-PCR of the TCR CDR3 used the HTBI primer set with the Qiagen OneStep RT-PCR kit. Most expanded thyroid clonotypes (frequency above 0.001) were also detected in blood, a finding suggesting that blood repertoires may reflect thyroid immune responses. A model built on a 13 V-J signature distinguished ophthalmopathy from stable hyperthyroidism, reaching 85% to 90% sensitivity and about 81% specificity in cross-validation and 80%/75% in testing. In validation, the model predicted progression to ophthalmopathy a median of 6.5 months before onset, with roughly 71% sensitivity and roughly 77% specificity. A discovery cohort of about a hundred patients, about 40 with Graves' ophthalmopathy and over 55 with stable Graves' hyperthyroidism, was used to find distinguishing TCR V-J signatures. An independent validation cohort of around 19 hyperthyroidism patients and approximately 15 patients who later progressed to ophthalmopathy tested prospective prediction of ophthalmopathy. The 100 discovery patients were randomly divided into training and test sets at a 7:3 ratio. In more than 5 Graves' hyperthyroidism patients, the study also compared T-cell repertoires from thyroid tissue with T-cell repertoires from blood. Following sampling, methimazole starting at 30 mg daily was given to hyperthyroidism patients, and high-dose intravenous methylprednisolone was given to ophthalmopathy patients. Libraries were constructed in a second round of multiplex PCR, after which size selection and purification were performed. The libraries were sequenced on an Illumina HiSeq2000 using paired-end 100 bp reads. Raw data were processed with SOAPnuke, discarding reads with adapters, uncalled bases, mean Phred below 15, or no exact constant-primer or identifier match. High-quality paired reads were merged with COPE v1.2.5, and unique nucleotide sequences were defined as clonotypes. MiTCR v1.1 was used to align clonotypes to the IMGT TRBV, TRBD and TRBJ reference segments. Analysis was restricted to V-J combinations with a frequency above 0.0001, which covered roughly 99% of repertoires. The TCS score was defined as F50 (clonal expansion) divided by E x V (chaos), with BLOSUM62-based TCRdist calculated between CDR3 peptides within each V-J. Welch's t-statistics and random forest reduced approximately 520 V-J features to roughly 13, which were used in a naive Bayes classifier (R e1071). Sample size was not statistically predetermined, and blinding of investigators to group allocation was not performed. The paper reports TCR Vbeta CDR3 sequencing of about 140 peripheral blood samples: around 45 ophthalmopathy, some 80 hyperthyroidism and around 17 progressor patients.

This material consisted of peripheral blood mononuclear cells (PBMCs), taken at new diagnosis, from a patient treated with antithyroid drugs. The receptor's source is a woman aged 25 to 45 with Graves disease. Donor details come from another sample of the same person, matched by shared clones.

The CDR3 has the sequence CSVWRDPGLKDSPLHF. The base sequence is TGCAGCGTCTGGCGAGATCCGGGCCTTAAAGATTCACCCCTCCACTTT. Recombination linked TRBV29-1 to TRBJ1-6; the D gene is unclear. The V end loses 6 bases and the J end loses 8 bases, and a stretch of 23 bases separates them. The CDR3 numbers 16 residues from cysteine through phenylalanine. CDR3 DNA only is kept here, 48 bases in frame from base 1. CDR1 and CDR2, looked up from the germline V gene, are SQVTM and ANQGSEA.